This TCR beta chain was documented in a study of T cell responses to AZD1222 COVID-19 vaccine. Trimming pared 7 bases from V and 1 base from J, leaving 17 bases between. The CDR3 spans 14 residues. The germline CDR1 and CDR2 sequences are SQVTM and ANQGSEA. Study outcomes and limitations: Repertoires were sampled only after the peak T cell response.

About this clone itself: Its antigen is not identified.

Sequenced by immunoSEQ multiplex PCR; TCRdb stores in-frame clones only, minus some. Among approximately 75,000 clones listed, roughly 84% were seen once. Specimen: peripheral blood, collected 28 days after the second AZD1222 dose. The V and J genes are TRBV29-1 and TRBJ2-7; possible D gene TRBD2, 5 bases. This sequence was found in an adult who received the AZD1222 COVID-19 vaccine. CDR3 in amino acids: CSARVTTGSYEQYF. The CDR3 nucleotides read TGCAGCGCCCGAGTGACGACGGGATCCTACGAGCAGTACTTC.